Shown below are 21 T cell receptor beta chains from a single sample sequenced in a study of regulatory T cells in long-lasting Graves disease. Noted time point: persistent/refractory GD, antithyroid drugs over 5 years with positive TRAb. PBMC-extracted RNA yielded the TCR library. The authors built TCR beta libraries using iRepertoire HTBI primers and Arm-PCR of CDR3 regions. TCRdb re-analysed the multiplex PCR reads in MiXCR, keeping a single row per CDR3 protein. The table records 350,000 to 450,000 distinct CDR3 sequences, more than 20% of them present only once. This material consisted of peripheral blood mononuclear cells (PBMCs), taken when the disease was refractory, from a patient treated with antithyroid drugs. These receptors were taken from a female donor with Graves disease.

This clonotype turned up a few times. The CDR3 is CASSFAGAGNQPQHF. As DNA, the CDR3 is TGTGCCAGTAGTTTTGCGGGGGCTGGCAATCAGCCCCAGCATTTT. This rearrangement joins TRBV19 to TRBJ1-5; TRBD1 is a possible D gene (6 bases). There are 15 residues in the CDR3. In germline, CDR1 is LNHDA, CDR2 SQIVND (reference sequence). V shed 5 bases and J shed 2 bases, with 13 bases lying between them.

This clonotype was picked up a small number of times. This chain links TRBV5-4 with TRBJ2-2, with D possibly matching TRBD2 (6 bases). The CDR3 is 15 amino acids. Per the germline V gene, CDR1 is SGHNT and CDR2 is YYREEE (reference sequence). V lost 1 base and J 7 bases, leaving 14 bases between the germline ends. The CDR3 region has the DNA TGTGCCAGCAGCTTGAGTTCGGGGGTAGGCGGGGAGCTGTTTTTT. Protein: CASSLSSGVGGELFF.

Many counts were recorded for this clonotype. Written as DNA, the CDR3 is TGTGCCAGCAAACTGGGGGGAGGGGTTGAGGAAAAACTGTTTTTT. This codes for CASKLGGGVEEKLFF. The chain links TRBV28 to TRBJ1-4, with a tentative D call TRBD1 (5 bases). The V end lost 7 bases, the J end lost 8 bases, and 20 bases lay between the germline ends. The CDR3 is 15 residues long. Germline V gene data show CDR1 as MDHEN and CDR2 as SYDVKM.

The V call is TRBV12-3 or TRBV12-4, the J call TRBJ1-5; perhaps TRBD1 as D (5 bases). This CDR3 is built from 14 residues. The V end was cut by 6 bases, the J end by 0 bases, with 9 bases between. CDR3 nucleotides: TGTGCCAGCAGCTCAGGGTATAGCAATCAGCCCCAGCATTTT. Its protein is CASSSGYSNQPQHF.

V gene TRBV6-2 or TRBV6-3 combines with J gene TRBJ1-1; no definite D call. CDR1 and CDR2 from the germline V gene are MNHEY and SVGEGT. The CDR3 has 15 amino acids. V gave up 5 bases and J gave up 0 bases, with 13 bases separating them. DNA for the CDR3: TGTGCCAGCAGTGAAGCGTGGAAACTGAACACTGAAGCTTTCTTT. As protein: CASSEAWKLNTEAFF.

This clonotype came up a few times. J is TRBJ2-2 and V is TRBV28, with D tentatively TRBD1 (6 bases). Trimming took 4 bases from V and 0 from J, leaving 15 bases between them. The length of the CDR3 is 17 residues. In germline, CDR1 is MDHEN, CDR2 SYDVKM. The CDR3 sequence: CASSSPTGQPNTGELFF. The CDR3 DNA is TGTGCCAGCAGTTCGCCGACGGGACAACCGAACACCGGGGAGCTGTTTTTT.

This clonotype was seen at least ten times. The gene calls are TRBV20-1 and TRBJ2-4; D possibly corresponds to TRBD1 (5 bases). Germline V gives CDR1 DFQATT, CDR2 SNEGSKA (reference sequence). Trimming pared 3 bases from V and 0 bases from J, leaving 15 bases between. The CDR3 length is 16 residues. The CDR3 DNA sequence: TGCAGTGCTAGGACAGTTTCTGGCGTAGCCAAAAACATTCAGTACTTC. Amino acids: CSARTVSGVAKNIQYF.

This clonotype has more than one count but fewer than ten. The chain is built from TRBV28 and TRBJ2-3; 10 bases line up with TRBD2. The J segment lost 1 base and the V segment lost 5 bases, leaving 9 bases of the junction unmatched. The germline gives CDR1 MDHEN, CDR2 SYDVKM. The CDR3 runs 17 residues. For the CDR3, the DNA is TGTGCCAGCAGTCACGACTCCGGGACTAGCGGCACAGATACGCAGTATTTT. Translating gives CASSHDSGTSGTDTQYF.

This rearrangement joins TRBV29-1 to TRBJ1-5; D remains unclear. Per germline, CDR1 SQVTM and CDR2 ANQGSEA. This CDR3 contains 13 residues. Trimming removed 4 bases from V and 6 bases from J, with 13 bases in between. The CDR3 loop reads CSVGSEGSQPQHF. The CDR3 DNA reads as TGCAGCGTTGGGTCCGAGGGTTCTCAGCCCCAGCATTTT.

In this sample, this clonotype turned up many times. The rearrangement joins TRBV20-1 to TRBJ1-1, with D hard to call. The CDR3 totals 10 residues. CDR1 and CDR2 from the germline V gene are DFQATT and SNEGSKA (reference sequence). V shed 5 bases and J shed 1 base, with 2 bases lying between them. The CDR3 here is CSASNTEAFF. CDR3 bases: TGCAGTGCTTCGAACACTGAAGCTTTCTTT.

This chain connects TRBV13 to TRBJ1-2; 8 bases agree with TRBD1. CDR1 and CDR2 from the germline V gene are PRHDT and FYEKMQ (reference sequence). V shed 0 bases, J shed 6 bases, and the junction held 6 bases outside the gene matches. CDR3 length: 15 amino acids. The CDR3 loop reads CASSLGDREGHGYTF. The CDR3 region has the DNA TGTGCCAGCAGCTTAGGGGACAGGGAAGGTCATGGCTACACCTTC.

This chain uses TRBV4-3 with TRBJ2-7, with no clear D. The CDR3 is 14 amino acids. Trimming took 2 bases from V and 1 from J, leaving 9 bases between them. Germline CDR1 and CDR2: LGHNA and YSLEER. The CDR3 here is CASSQSSRSYEQYF. Written as DNA, the CDR3 is TGCGCCAGCAGCCAATCCTCACGTTCCTACGAGCAGTACTTC.

This chain joins TRBV6-1 and TRBJ2-7, with D perhaps matching TRBD2 (6 bases). Per germline, CDR1 MNHNS and CDR2 SASEGT. V was pared by 4 bases and J by 1 base, with 11 bases between. The CDR3 covers 14 residues. CDR3 region: CASSAPGGSYEQYF. CDR3 nucleotide sequence: TGTGCCAGCAGTGCCCCCGGAGGGTCCTACGAGCAGTACTTC.

In this sample, this clonotype turned up many times. A much bigger clone sits one base away, suggesting this may be a read error. This chain uses TRBV28 with TRBJ2-7, with D unclear. The CDR3 length is 12 residues. Germline CDR1 is MDHEN and CDR2 is SYDVKM. V lost 5 bases and J lost 3, with 8 bases in between. Here the CDR3 DNA reads TGTGCCAGCAGTCGGATTAGCTACGAGCAGTACTTC. Translated: CASSRISYEQYF.

This clonotype occurred a few times. It may be a read error: a sequence one base away is much more abundant. The chain links TRBV2 to TRBJ1-6; 8 nucleotides line up with TRBD1. The CDR3 spans 15 residues. CDR1 SNHLY and CDR2 FYNNEI come from the germline V gene. The trim removed 1 base at V and 9 bases at J, leaving 5 bases unmatched. CDR3 sequence (DNA): TGTGCCAGCAGTGAAGTGACAGGGGTCAGTTCACCCCTCCACTTT. Translated: CASSEVTGVSSPLHF.

This clonotype was counted many times. This rearrangement joins TRBV6-2 or TRBV6-3 to TRBJ1-1; D is perhaps TRBD1 (5 bases). V shed 6 bases and J shed 8 bases, with 13 bases lying between them. The CDR3 runs to 12 residues. Germline V gene data show CDR1 as MNHEY and CDR2 as SVGEGT. This CDR3 is CASSRVGIEAFF. CDR3 DNA: TGTGCCAGCAGCAGGGTGGGAATAGAAGCTTTCTTT.

The chain combines TRBV6-2 or TRBV6-3 with TRBJ2-5, with a weak D call TRBD2 (6 bases). V lost 5 bases, J lost 7 bases, and 17 bases lay in between. There are 14 residues in the CDR3. Germline assignment: CDR1 MNHEY and CDR2 SVGEGT. The CDR3 sequence is CASSAQEGSSTQYF. DNA for the CDR3: TGTGCCAGCAGTGCCCAGGAGGGTTCATCGACCCAGTACTTC.

This clonotype was seen only once. The chain employs TRBV28 and TRBJ1-4, with D maybe TRBD1 (5 bases). The length of the CDR3 is 14 residues. Germline V gene data show CDR1 as MDHEN and CDR2 as SYDVKM. The V end was cut by 7 bases, the J end by 8 bases, with 17 bases between. In DNA, the CDR3 is TGTGCCAGCAAATTAGGTGGGGCACGGGAAAAACTGTTTTTT. Its translation: CASKLGGAREKLFF.

This clonotype has more than one count but fewer than ten. V is TRBV6-2 or TRBV6-3 and J is TRBJ1-5; D possibly corresponds to TRBD1 (6 bases). Trimming took 3 bases from V and 3 from J, leaving 9 bases between them. The CDR3 length is 14 residues. CDR1 is MNHEY and CDR2 is SVGEGT in the germline V gene. CDR3 bases: TGTGCCAGCAGTTATACAGGGTCCAATCAGCCCCAGCATTTT. Its protein product is CASSYTGSNQPQHF.

V and J are TRBV27 and TRBJ1-2; weak D call: TRBD1 (6 bases). CDR1 is MNHEY and CDR2 is SMNVEV in the germline V gene (reference sequence). V lost 5 bases and J 8 bases, leaving 15 bases between the germline ends. The CDR3 consists of 13 residues. The CDR3 spells CASSPKWGGGYTF. In DNA, the CDR3 is TGTGCCAGCAGTCCGAAATGGGGGGGCGGCTACACCTTC.

In DNA form, the CDR3 reads TGTGCCAGCGGCGCCCACGTGGAGGAAATCCTGTTTTTT. It specifies CASGAHVEEILFF. The chain joins TRBV12-3 or TRBV12-4 to TRBJ1-4; D is ambiguous. The CDR3 totals 13 residues. V gave up 8 bases and J gave up 14 bases, with 21 bases separating them.